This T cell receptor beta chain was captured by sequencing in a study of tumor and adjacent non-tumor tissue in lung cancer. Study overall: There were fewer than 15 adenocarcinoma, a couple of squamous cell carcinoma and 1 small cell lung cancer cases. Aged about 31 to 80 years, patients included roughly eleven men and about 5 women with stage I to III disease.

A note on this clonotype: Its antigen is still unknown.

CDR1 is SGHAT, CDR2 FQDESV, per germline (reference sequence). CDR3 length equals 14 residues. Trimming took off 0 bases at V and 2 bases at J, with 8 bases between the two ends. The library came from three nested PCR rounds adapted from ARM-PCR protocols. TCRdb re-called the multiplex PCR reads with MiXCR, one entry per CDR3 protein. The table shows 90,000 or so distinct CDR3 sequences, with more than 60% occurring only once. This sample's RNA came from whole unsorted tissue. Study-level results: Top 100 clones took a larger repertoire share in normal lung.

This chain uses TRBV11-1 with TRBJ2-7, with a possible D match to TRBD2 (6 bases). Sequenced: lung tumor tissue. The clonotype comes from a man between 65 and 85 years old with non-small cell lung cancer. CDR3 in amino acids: CASSLAGTPYEQYF. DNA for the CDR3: TGTGCCAGCAGCTTAGCGGGGACTCCCTACGAGCAGTACTTC.